Sequencing of this T cell receptor beta chain was carried out in a study of cytomegalovirus exposure and HLA in healthy donors. Overall study context: From 150 million to 200 million T cells, an earlier analysis saw 120 million or so unique TCR beta sequences. Some 77 million unique TCRs from HLA-typed donors were held in an early release of data. Overall study results and limits: A later analysis found that most CMV-associated TCR beta chains appeared HLA-restricted. A later analysis linked fewer than 20,000 TCR beta sequences to HLA alleles at 0.05 false discovery rate.

The primer mix had 60 Vbeta and 13 Jbeta primers. The data were produced by immunoSEQ multiplex PCR, yet TCRdb's version contains in-frame clones alone and is incomplete. Of roughly 140,000 clones in the sample, 60% to 80% were seen once. Worth noting for this clone: Its antigen remains unidentified.

The CDR3 extends over 15 amino acids. Deletions cut 5 bases from V and 5 bases from J, with 18 bases between. The V gene's germline CDR1 is SGHNT and CDR2 YENEEA. This chain uses TRBV11-3 with TRBJ1-1; D possibly corresponds to TRBD1 (5 bases). The source material was PBMCs. This TCR derives from a male donor in good health and CMV-seronegative. CDR3 in amino acids: CASSPEGTAGTEAFF. The CDR3 DNA reads TGTGCCAGCAGCCCAGAAGGGACTGCGGGGACTGAAGCTTTCTTT. Supplemented by reference TRBV11-3 and TRBJ1-1, the full variable domain reads EAGVVQSPRYKIIEKKQPVAFWCNPISGHNTLYWYLQNLGQGPELLIRYENEEAVDDSQLPKDRFSAERLKGVDSTLKIQPAELGDSAVYLCASSPEGTAGTEAFFGQGTRLTVV.